Listed here are 26 T cell receptor beta chains from one sample, sequenced in a study of cytomegalovirus exposure and HLA in healthy donors. 60 Vbeta and 13 Jbeta primers were used in PCR. Sequencing used immunoSEQ multiplex PCR; TCRdb keeps in-frame clones, though not all of them. The table records approximately 150,000 clones, 80% of them present only once. Sequencing was carried out using PBMCs. The receptor set was obtained from a middle-aged man in good health and CMV-seronegative.

This clone came up once. The chain recombines TRBV7-2 with TRBJ2-7; a possible D gene is TRBD1 (5 bases). CDR3 length equals 15 residues. Trimming cost V 1 base and J 2 bases, with 12 bases left between them. CDR1 and CDR2 from the germline V gene are SGHTA and FQGNSA. As DNA, the CDR3 is TGTGCCAGCAGCTTAGTGACAGATGTTACCTACGAGCAGTACTTC. It translates to CASSLVTDVTYEQYF. The variable domain in full, with the rest retrieved from reference TRBV7-2 and TRBJ2-7, is GAGVSQSPSNKVTEKGKDVELRCDPISGHTALYWYRQSLGQGLEFLIYFQGNSAPDKSGLPSDRFSAERTGGSVSTLTIQRTQQEDSAVYLCASSLVTDVTYEQYFGPGTRLTVT.

The table lists this clone with a few counts. The chain joins TRBV19 to TRBJ1-1; 7 bases are shared with TRBD1. This CDR3 comprises 13 residues. Germline CDR1 LNHDA, CDR2 SQIVND (reference sequence). The V segment lost 6 bases and the J segment 6 bases; nucleotides outside the gene matches: 7. As DNA, the CDR3 is TGTGCCAGTAGCAATCAGGGGGTGTCTGAAGCTTTCTTT. It translates to CASSNQGVSEAFF.

In this sample, this clone turned up a few times. The chain employs TRBV15 and TRBJ2-2; a possible D gene is TRBD1 (7 bases). Trimming removed 2 bases from V and 2 bases from J, with 12 bases in between. The germline V gene encodes CDR1 LNHNV and CDR2 YYDKDF (reference sequence). This CDR3 has 16 residues. CDR3 sequence (DNA): TGTGCCACCAGCAGACCCAGGGGGACTAACACCGGGGAGCTGTTTTTT. Translation: CATSRPRGTNTGELFF.

V and J are TRBV5-1 and TRBJ1-4; the D gene is possibly TRBD1 (6 bases). Trimming left V 4 bases short and J 8 bases short, with 15 bases between. CDR3 size: 14 residues. The germline V gene has CDR1 SGHRS and CDR2 YFSETQ. The CDR3 nucleotides are TGCGCCAGCAGCCCCTCAGGGGATTACGAAAAACTGTTTTTT. This gives the protein CASSPSGDYEKLFF.

In this sample, this clone turned up once. Mismatch with germline at one junction end may stem from a read error. The chain couples TRBV19 to TRBJ1-5; the D is unclear. CDR1 and CDR2 (germline): LNHDA, SQIVND (reference sequence). The CDR3 runs to 14 residues. The CDR3, as DNA: TGTGCCAGTAGTATTATCCACAGCAGTCAGCCCCAGCATTTT. Encoded protein: CASSIIHSSQPQHF.

The V call is TRBV27, the J call TRBJ2-5, with TRBD2 matching over 10 bases. V shed 6 bases and J 8 bases; nucleotides not matched to a gene: 12. Germline CDR1 and CDR2: MNHEY and SMNVEV (reference sequence). This CDR3 is 15 amino acids long. The CDR3 region has the DNA TGTGCCAGCAGCCTAGGGGCTAGCGGGGGAGGTACCCAGTACTTC. Its translation: CASSLGASGGGTQYF.

The chain recombines TRBV18 with TRBJ1-6, with D possibly being TRBD1 (5 bases). The CDR3 is 14 amino acids. CDR1 and CDR2 (germline): KGHSH, LQKENI. Trimming stripped 1 base from V and 5 bases from J, with 6 bases between. CDR3 sequence: CASSPLQDNSPLHF. The CDR3 region has the DNA TGTGCCAGCTCACCACTACAGGATAATTCACCCCTCCACTTT. The full variable domain, its missing parts supplied by reference TRBV18 and TRBJ1-6, is NAGVMQNPRHLVRRRGQEARLRCSPMKGHSHVYWYRQLPEEGLKFMVYLQKENIIDESGMPKERFSAEFPKEGPSILRIQQVVRGDSAAYFCASSPLQDNSPLHFGNGTRLTVT.

The chain combines TRBV5-4 with TRBJ2-7; possible D gene TRBD1, 5 bases. Germline V gene lookup returns CDR1 SGHNT and CDR2 YYREEE (reference sequence). V lost 1 base and J lost 2, with 16 bases in between. The CDR3 extends over 16 amino acids. The CDR3 DNA reads as TGTGCCAGCAGCTTGACCTTTGGGCAGGGCACCTACGAGCAGTACTTC. Amino acids: CASSLTFGQGTYEQYF.

The rearrangement joins TRBV7-3 to TRBJ2-1, with TRBD2 identical over 9 bases. Per germline, CDR1 SGHTA and CDR2 FQGTGA. J gave up 8 bases and V 2 bases, and 7 bases lay outside the gene matches. The CDR3 extends over 15 amino acids. The CDR3 nucleotides are TGTGCCAGCAGCTTAGCGGGGGGGCCTTCCGATGAGCAGTTCTTC. It translates to CASSLAGGPSDEQFF.

This clone was observed a handful of times. The chain joins TRBV30 to TRBJ2-3; the D is unclear. Germline loops: CDR1 GTSNPN, CDR2 SVGIG (reference sequence). There are 16 residues in the CDR3. V dropped 0 bases and J dropped 4 bases, with 17 bases sitting between them. DNA of the CDR3: TGTGCCTGGAGTGTATTGCTAGAAGAATTCCCAGATACGCAGTATTTT. This gives the protein CAWSVLLEEFPDTQYF.

The chain uses TRBV7-2 and TRBJ1-2; TRBD1 matches 10 bases. Germline loops: CDR1 SGHTA, CDR2 FQGNSA. The CDR3 spans 14 residues. V shed 0 bases and J 7 bases; nucleotides not matched to a gene: 2. CDR3 loop: CASSLAGTGVGYTF. The CDR3 coding sequence is TGTGCCAGCAGCTTAGCCGGGACAGGGGTTGGCTACACCTTC.

The V and J genes are TRBV11-2 and TRBJ2-1; TRBD2 aligns across 9 bases. CDR3 length equals 17 residues. Losses at the gene ends were 4 bases for V and 8 bases for J; bases not matched to a gene: 15. In germline, CDR1 is SGHAT, CDR2 FQNNGV. The CDR3 spells CASSSRGGALSLDEQFF. The CDR3 DNA follows: TGTGCCAGCAGCTCCCGCGGGGGGGCCCTGAGTTTGGATGAGCAGTTCTTC.

The genes are TRBV13 and TRBJ2-3, with D perhaps TRBD1 (6 bases). Trimming removed 1 base from V and 5 bases from J, with 19 bases in between. The CDR3 consists of 17 residues. The germline CDR1 and CDR2 sequences are PRHDT and FYEKMQ (reference sequence). CDR3 region: CASSLEGVGAPGDTQYF. The CDR3 DNA follows: TGTGCCAGCAGCTTAGAGGGAGTGGGGGCGCCGGGAGATACGCAGTATTTT.

The V and J genes are TRBV7-6 and TRBJ1-2; TRBD1 aligns across 8 bases. This CDR3 region has 16 residues. Germline V gene lookup returns CDR1 SGHVS and CDR2 FNYEAQ. The V and J ends lost 5 bases and 4 bases, in that order; junction bases with no gene match: 12. The CDR3 protein is CASSLAKTGVGYGYTF. As DNA, the CDR3 is TGTGCCAGCAGCCTTGCCAAGACAGGGGTGGGCTATGGCTACACCTTC.

The V call is TRBV6-5, the J call TRBJ2-5; a weak D match, TRBD2 (5 bases). This CDR3 spans 15 amino acids. Germline CDR1 is MNHEY and CDR2 is SVGAGI. V lost 5 bases and J 5 bases, leaving 18 bases between the germline ends. CDR3 bases: TGTGCCAGCAGTCGTACCGCCGGGGTTCGGGAGACCCAGTACTTC. It translates to CASSRTAGVRETQYF.

The V and J genes are TRBV5-1 and TRBJ2-5, with a weak D call TRBD1 (5 bases). The V gene lost 1 base and the J gene lost 3 bases, with 10 bases spanning the gap. The germline V gene has CDR1 SGHRS and CDR2 YFSETQ. The CDR3 extends over 14 amino acids. In DNA, the CDR3 is TGCGCCAGCAGCTTGTCTACAGGAGAAGAGACCCAGTACTTC. This translates into CASSLSTGEETQYF.

The chain combines TRBV29-1 with TRBJ1-1, with a possible D match to TRBD1 (6 bases). The CDR3 contains 20 residues. Germline loops: CDR1 SQVTM, CDR2 ANQGSEA. V lost 1 base and J lost 0, with 27 bases in between. This CDR3 is CSVEVLPSETGIPMNTEAFF. The CDR3 DNA reads TGCAGCGTTGAAGTCTTACCTTCCGAGACAGGCATTCCGATGAACACTGAAGCTTTCTTT. Full variable domain (remainder filled in from reference TRBV29-1 and TRBJ1-1): SAVISQKPSRDICQRGTSLTIQCQVDSQVTMMFWYRQQPGQSLTLIATANQGSEATYESGFVIDKFPISRPNLTFSTLTVSNMSPEDSSIYLCSVEVLPSETGIPMNTEAFFGQGTRLTVV.

V usage is TRBV5-1 and J usage is TRBJ2-5; 9 nucleotides match TRBD2. With V trimmed by 4 bases and J by 6 bases, 7 bases remained unmatched. CDR3 size: 14 residues. Germline CDR1 SGHRS, CDR2 YFSETQ. The CDR3 coding sequence is TGCGCCAGCAGCACCGGGACTAGCATGAAGACCCAGTACTTC. It yields the protein CASSTGTSMKTQYF.

The CDR3 DNA reads TGCGCCAGCAAAGAACTTCAGGGTACAACCACTGAAGCTTTCTTT. This sequence encodes CASKELQGTTTEAFF. This chain connects TRBV5-1 to TRBJ1-1, with D tentatively TRBD1 (5 bases). V was pared by 6 bases and J by 4 bases, with 19 bases between. The V gene's germline CDR1 is SGHRS and CDR2 YFSETQ. The CDR3 consists of 15 residues.

J is TRBJ2-5 and V is TRBV30; 8 nucleotides align to TRBD2. The DNA end is more similar to TRBJ2-7, so the J call may be wrong. Germline loops: CDR1 GTSNPN, CDR2 SVGIG (reference sequence). CDR3 length equals 14 residues. The CDR3 DNA is TGTGCCTGGAGGAGCGGGGGTCCCTCCTACGAGCAGTACTTC. Translation: CAWRSGGPSYEQYF.

This clone was detected only a few times. This chain links TRBV6-5 with TRBJ2-2; the D gene is possibly TRBD2 (6 bases). CDR3 size: 12 residues. CDR1 MNHEY and CDR2 SVGAGI come from the germline V gene. V was clipped by 6 bases and J by 6 bases, with 8 bases between them. The CDR3 DNA is TGTGCCAGCAGGGGACTTGCCGGGGAGCTGTTTTTT. Translated: CASRGLAGELFF.

The V gene is TRBV7-2, the J gene TRBJ1-1; D possibly corresponds to TRBD1 (5 bases). V was trimmed by 5 bases and J by 6 bases, leaving 16 bases between them. From germline, CDR1 is SGHTA and CDR2 FQGNSA. The CDR3 consists of 14 residues. For the CDR3, the DNA is TGTGCCAGCAGCCCCCGAAGGGGAAGGTCTGAAGCTTTCTTT. Its translation is CASSPRRGRSEAFF.

This clone was seen only once. The DNA of the CDR3 is TGTGCCAGCAGCCTGGACAGGGGAGGCGAGCAGTACTTC. This codes for CASSLDRGGEQYF. V and J are TRBV11-2 and TRBJ2-7; TRBD1 aligns across 9 bases. V dropped 5 bases and J dropped 6; count of bases not matched to a gene: 5. Germline assignment: CDR1 SGHAT and CDR2 FQNNGV. The CDR3 is 13 amino acids.

The CDR3 DNA sequence: TGTGCCAGCAGTTATATCACAGGGCCGGGCACTGAAGCTTTCTTT. Amino acid sequence: CASSYITGPGTEAFF. The chain carries TRBV6-6 and TRBJ1-1; tentative D call: TRBD1 (6 bases). Germline assignment: CDR1 MNHNY and CDR2 SVGAGI (reference sequence). V was trimmed by 3 bases and J by 4 bases, leaving 15 bases between them. The CDR3 consists of 15 residues.

This chain links TRBV1 with TRBJ2-7; the listed D gene, TRBD2, was not tested against the DNA. TRBV1 is marked as a pseudogene. This CDR3 region has 20 residues. The CDR3 loop reads CTSNLPPRGGLAGDTYEQYF. The CDR3 DNA reads as TGCACCAGCAACCTCCCGCCGCGAGGGGGACTAGCGGGGGACACTTACGAGCAGTACTTC.

This clone has a handful of counts. This chain joins TRBV7-9 and TRBJ1-5; 9 positions match TRBD1. The CDR3 is made up of 15 amino acids. CDR1 is SEHNR and CDR2 is FQNEAQ in the germline V gene (reference sequence). The J segment lost 5 bases and the V segment lost 5 bases, leaving 7 bases of the junction unmatched. The CDR3 loop is CASSAGQGEYQPQHF. In nucleotides, the CDR3 is TGTGCCAGCAGCGCGGGACAGGGAGAGTATCAGCCCCAGCATTTT.